This T cell receptor beta chain was sequenced in a study of T cell changes during pregnancy in multiple sclerosis. The protocol was immunoSEQ multiplex PCR, while the TCRdb copy is restricted to in-frame clones and leaves out a portion. Of around 48,000 clones in the sample, 88% were seen once. V lost 9 bases and J 6 bases, leaving 21 bases between the germline ends. The germline V gene encodes CDR1 MNHEY and CDR2 SVGAGI. The CDR3 length is 15 residues. This chain uses TRBV6-5 with TRBJ1-5; D gene unclear. This sequence originates from a female donor with multiple sclerosis, enrolled in a pregnancy study. The specimen comprised CD4+ T cells from peripheral blood mononuclear cells, sampled in the second trimester of pregnancy. The chain's CDR3 is CAREALGPGGQPQHF. The CDR3 nucleotides are TGTGCCAGGGAGGCTTTAGGCCCGGGCGGTCAGCCCCAGCATTTT.